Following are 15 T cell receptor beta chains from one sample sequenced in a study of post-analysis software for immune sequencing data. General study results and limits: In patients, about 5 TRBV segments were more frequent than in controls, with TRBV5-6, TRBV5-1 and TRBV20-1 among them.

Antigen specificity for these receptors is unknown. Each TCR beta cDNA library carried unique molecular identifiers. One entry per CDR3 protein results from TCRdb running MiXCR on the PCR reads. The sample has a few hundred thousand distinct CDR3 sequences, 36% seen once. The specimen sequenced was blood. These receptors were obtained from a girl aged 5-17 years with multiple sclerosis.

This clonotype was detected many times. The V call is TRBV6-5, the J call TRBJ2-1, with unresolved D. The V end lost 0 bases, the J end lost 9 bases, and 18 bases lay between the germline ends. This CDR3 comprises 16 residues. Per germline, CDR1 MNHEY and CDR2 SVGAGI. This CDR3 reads CASSYSGWMLDGEQFF. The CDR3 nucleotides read TGTGCCAGCAGTTACTCCGGCTGGATGTTGGACGGTGAGCAGTTCTTC.

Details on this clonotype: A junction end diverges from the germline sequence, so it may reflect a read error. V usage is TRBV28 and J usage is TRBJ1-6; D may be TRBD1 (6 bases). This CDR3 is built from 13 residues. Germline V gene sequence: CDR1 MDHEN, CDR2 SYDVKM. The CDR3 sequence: CASRLGGASPPHF. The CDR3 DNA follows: TGTGCCAGCCGACTAGGGGGGGCATCACCCCCCCACTTT.

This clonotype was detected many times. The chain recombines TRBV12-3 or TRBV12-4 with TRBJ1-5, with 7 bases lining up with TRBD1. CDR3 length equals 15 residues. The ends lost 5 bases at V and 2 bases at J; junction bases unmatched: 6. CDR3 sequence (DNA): TGTGCCAGCAGTCCAGGGGGGCGGCGCAATCAGCCCCAGCATTTT. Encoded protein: CASSPGGRRNQPQHF.

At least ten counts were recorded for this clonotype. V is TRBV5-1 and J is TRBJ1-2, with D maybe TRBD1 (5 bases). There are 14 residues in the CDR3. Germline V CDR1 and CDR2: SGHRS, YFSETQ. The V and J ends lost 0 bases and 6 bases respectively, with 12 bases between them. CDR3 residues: CASSLGGDGNGYTF. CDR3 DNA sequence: TGCGCCAGCAGCTTGGGAGGGGACGGCAATGGCTACACCTTC.

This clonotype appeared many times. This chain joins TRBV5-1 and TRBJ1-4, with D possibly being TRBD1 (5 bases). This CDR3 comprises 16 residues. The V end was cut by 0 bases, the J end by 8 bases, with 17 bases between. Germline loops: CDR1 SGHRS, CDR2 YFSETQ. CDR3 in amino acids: CASSLDGTSQEEKLFF. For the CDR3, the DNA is TGCGCCAGCAGCTTGGACGGGACGTCCCAGGAAGAAAAACTGTTTTTT.

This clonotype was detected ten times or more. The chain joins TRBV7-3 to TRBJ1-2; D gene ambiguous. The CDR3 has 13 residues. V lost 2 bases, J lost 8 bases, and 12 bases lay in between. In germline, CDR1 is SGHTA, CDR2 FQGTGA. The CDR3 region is CASSLGGGHGYTF. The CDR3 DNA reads TGTGCCAGCAGCTTAGGTGGAGGGCACGGCTACACCTTC.

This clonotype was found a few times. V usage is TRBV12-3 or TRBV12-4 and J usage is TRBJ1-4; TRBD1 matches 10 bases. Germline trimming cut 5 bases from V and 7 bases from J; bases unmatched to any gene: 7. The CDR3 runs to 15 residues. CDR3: CASSADRGRREKLFF. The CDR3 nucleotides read TGTGCCAGCAGTGCCGACAGGGGGCGCCGTGAAAAACTGTTTTTT.

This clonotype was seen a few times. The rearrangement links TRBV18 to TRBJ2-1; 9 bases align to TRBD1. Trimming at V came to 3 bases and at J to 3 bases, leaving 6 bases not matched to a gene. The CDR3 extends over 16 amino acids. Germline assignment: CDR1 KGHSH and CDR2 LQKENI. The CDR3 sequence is CASSPIGTGSYNEQFF. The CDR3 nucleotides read TGTGCCAGCTCACCTATAGGGACAGGGAGCTACAATGAGCAGTTCTTC. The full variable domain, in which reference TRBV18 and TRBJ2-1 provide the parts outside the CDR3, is NAGVMQNPRHLVRRRGQEARLRCSPMKGHSHVYWYRQLPEEGLKFMVYLQKENIIDESGMPKERFSAEFPKEGPSILRIQQVVRGDSAAYFCASSPIGTGSYNEQFFGPGTRLTVL.

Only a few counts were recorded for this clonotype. The CDR3 DNA is TGCGCCAGCAGCTTGGTACAGGATAACTACGAGCAGTACTTC. Amino acid sequence: CASSLVQDNYEQYF. The chain couples TRBV5-1 to TRBJ2-7; D is perhaps TRBD1 (5 bases). Between the trimmed V and J ends, which lost 0 bases and 3 bases, there was a span of 10 bases. CDR3 length: 14 residues. The germline V gene encodes CDR1 SGHRS and CDR2 YFSETQ.

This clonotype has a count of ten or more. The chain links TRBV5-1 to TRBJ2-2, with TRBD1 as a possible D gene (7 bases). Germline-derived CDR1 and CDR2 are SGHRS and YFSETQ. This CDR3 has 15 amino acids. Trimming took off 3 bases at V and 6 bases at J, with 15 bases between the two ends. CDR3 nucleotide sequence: TGCGCCAGCAGCTCCTACCAGGGGGGAGCCGGGGAGCTGTTTTTT. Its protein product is CASSSYQGGAGELFF.

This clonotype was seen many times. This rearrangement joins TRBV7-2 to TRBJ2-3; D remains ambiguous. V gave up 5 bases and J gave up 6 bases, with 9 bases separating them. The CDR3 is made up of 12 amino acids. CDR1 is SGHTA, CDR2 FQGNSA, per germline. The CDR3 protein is CASSRLTDTQYF. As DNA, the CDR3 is TGTGCCAGCAGCCGTCTTACTGATACGCAGTATTTT.

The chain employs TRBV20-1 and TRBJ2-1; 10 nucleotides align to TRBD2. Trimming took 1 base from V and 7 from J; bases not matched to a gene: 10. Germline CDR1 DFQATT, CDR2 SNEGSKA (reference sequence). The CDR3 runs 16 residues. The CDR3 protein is CSARVLSGRAGNEQFF. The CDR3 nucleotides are TGCAGTGCTAGAGTCCTGAGCGGGAGGGCCGGTAATGAGCAGTTCTTC.

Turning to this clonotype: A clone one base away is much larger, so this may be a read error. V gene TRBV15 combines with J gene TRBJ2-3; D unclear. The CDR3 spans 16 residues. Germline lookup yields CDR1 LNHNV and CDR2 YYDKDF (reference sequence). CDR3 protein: CAASRGLGQFTDTQYF. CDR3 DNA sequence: TGTGCCGCCAGCAGAGGTCTCGGGCAGTTCACAGATACGCAGTATTTT.

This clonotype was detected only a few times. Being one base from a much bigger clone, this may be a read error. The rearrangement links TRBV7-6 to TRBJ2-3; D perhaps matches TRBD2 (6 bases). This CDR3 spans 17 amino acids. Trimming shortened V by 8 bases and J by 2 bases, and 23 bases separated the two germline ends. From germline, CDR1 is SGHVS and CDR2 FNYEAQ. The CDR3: CASGLLPRGGITDTQYF. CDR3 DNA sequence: TGTGCCAGCGGCCTCCTTCCTCGTGGAGGGATCACAGATACGCAGTATTTT.

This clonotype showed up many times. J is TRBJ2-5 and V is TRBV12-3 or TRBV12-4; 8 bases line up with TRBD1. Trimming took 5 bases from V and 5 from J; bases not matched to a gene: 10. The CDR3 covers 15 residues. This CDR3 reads CASSIGQGGKETQYF. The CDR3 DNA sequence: TGTGCCAGCAGTATAGGACAGGGCGGCAAGGAGACCCAGTACTTC.